The clone carrying this T cell receptor (beta chain) has more than one count but fewer than ten. As yet, its antigen is unknown. Described time point: patch test 2, 6 weeks after DPC sensitization. Treatment of the sample: therapeutic diphenylcyclopropenone sensitization with weekly scalp DPC. Prior to each patch test being applied, blood was drawn. These data come from a study of human T cells and chemical hapten exposure. Across the whole study: DPC 0.01% went on the upper back by patch test, with reading at 6 days. Study results and limitations: TCRs whose frequency exceeded 1 in 1000 remained the same following DPC sensitization.

The CDR3 totals 14 residues. V was shortened by 0 bases and J by 5 bases, with 10 bases between the two germline ends. Germline CDR1 reads ENHRY; CDR2 reads SYGVKD. Single cDNA molecules in the library carried unique molecular identifiers attached during preparation. TCRdb re-called the RACE reads with MiXCR, one entry per CDR3 protein. The table has some 80,000 distinct CDR3 sequences, 10% seen once; the top ten hold approximately 2.3%. Source: whole blood, taken in connection with sensitization to the hapten diphenylcyclopropenone (DPC). The chain joins TRBV10-3 to TRBJ1-1; TRBD1 is a possible D gene (5 bases). The TCR originated in a woman under 40 with alopecia areata. Some clones in this sample may be carry-over from other donors' samples. The CDR3 is CAISESGDRTEAFF. The CDR3 DNA reads as TGTGCCATCAGTGAGTCGGGGGACCGGACTGAAGCTTTCTTT.